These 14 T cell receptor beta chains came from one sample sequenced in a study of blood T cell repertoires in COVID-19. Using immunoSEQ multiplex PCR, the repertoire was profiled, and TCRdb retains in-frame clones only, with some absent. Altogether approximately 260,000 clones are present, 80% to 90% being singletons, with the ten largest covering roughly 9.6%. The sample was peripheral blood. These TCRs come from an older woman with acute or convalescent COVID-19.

The CDR3: CASSPRTDPSTDTQYF. For the CDR3, the DNA is TGTGCCAGCAGCCCCCGGACAGATCCTAGCACAGATACGCAGTATTTT. The V gene is TRBV5-4, the J gene TRBJ2-3; D may be TRBD1 (6 bases). CDR3 length: 16 amino acids. Germline CDR1 and CDR2: SGHNT and YYREEE (reference sequence). Trimming stripped 4 bases from V and 0 bases from J, with 15 bases between. Together with reference TRBV5-4 and TRBJ2-3, the CDR3 gives the full variable domain: ETGVTQSPTHLIKTRGQQVTLRCSSQSGHNTVSWYQQALGQGPQFIFQYYREEENGRGNFPPRFSGLQFPNYSSELNVNALELDDSALYLCASSPRTDPSTDTQYFGPGTRLTVL.

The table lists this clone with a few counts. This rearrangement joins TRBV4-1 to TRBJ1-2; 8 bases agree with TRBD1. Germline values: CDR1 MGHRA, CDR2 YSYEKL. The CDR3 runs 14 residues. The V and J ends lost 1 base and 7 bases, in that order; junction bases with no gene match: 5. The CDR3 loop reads CASSQVGQGGGYTF. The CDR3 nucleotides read TGCGCCAGCAGCCAAGTCGGACAGGGTGGTGGCTACACCTTC.

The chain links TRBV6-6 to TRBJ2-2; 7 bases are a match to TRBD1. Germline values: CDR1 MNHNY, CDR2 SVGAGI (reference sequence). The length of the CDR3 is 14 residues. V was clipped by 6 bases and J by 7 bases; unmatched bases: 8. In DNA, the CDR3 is TGTGCCAGCAGGATGACAGGGCTGGGCGGGGAGCTGTTTTTT. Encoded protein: CASRMTGLGGELFF.

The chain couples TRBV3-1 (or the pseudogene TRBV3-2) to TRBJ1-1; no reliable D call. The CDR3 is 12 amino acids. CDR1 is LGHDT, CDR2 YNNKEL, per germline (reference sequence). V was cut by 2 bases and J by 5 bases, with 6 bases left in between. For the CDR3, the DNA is TGTGCCAGCAGCCAAAGAGGAACTGAAGCTTTCTTT. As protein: CASSQRGTEAFF.

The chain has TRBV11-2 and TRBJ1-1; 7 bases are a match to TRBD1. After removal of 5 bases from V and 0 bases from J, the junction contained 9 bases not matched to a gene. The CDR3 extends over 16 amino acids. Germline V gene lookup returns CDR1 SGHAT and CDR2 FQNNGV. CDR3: CASSPTRGTLNTEAFF. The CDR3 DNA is TGTGCCAGCAGCCCAACCAGGGGGACCCTGAACACTGAAGCTTTCTTT.

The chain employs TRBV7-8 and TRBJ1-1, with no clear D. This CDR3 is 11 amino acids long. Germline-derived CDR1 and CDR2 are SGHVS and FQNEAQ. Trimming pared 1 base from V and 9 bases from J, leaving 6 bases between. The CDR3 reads CASSLDRKAFF. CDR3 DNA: TGTGCCAGCAGCTTAGACAGAAAAGCTTTCTTT.

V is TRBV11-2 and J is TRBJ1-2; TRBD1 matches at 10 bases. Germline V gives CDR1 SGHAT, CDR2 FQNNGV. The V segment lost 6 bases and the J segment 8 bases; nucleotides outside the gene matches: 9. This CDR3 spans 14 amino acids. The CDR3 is CASRLTGGAGGYTF. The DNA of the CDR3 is TGTGCCAGCAGGTTGACAGGGGGCGCTGGGGGCTACACCTTC.

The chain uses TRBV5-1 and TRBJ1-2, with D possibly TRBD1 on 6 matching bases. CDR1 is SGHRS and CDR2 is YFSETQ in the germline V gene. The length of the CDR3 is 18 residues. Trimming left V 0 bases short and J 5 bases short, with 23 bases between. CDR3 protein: CASSLETMYRAARYGYTF. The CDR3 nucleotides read TGCGCCAGCAGCTTGGAGACGATGTACAGGGCCGCCCGTTATGGCTACACCTTC.

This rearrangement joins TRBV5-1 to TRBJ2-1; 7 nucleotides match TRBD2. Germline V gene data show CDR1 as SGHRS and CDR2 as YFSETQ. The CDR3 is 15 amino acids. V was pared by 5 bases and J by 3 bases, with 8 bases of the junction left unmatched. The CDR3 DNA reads TGCGCCAGCAGACCCCGGGGGGTTGGCTACAATGAGCAGTTCTTC. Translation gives CASRPRGVGYNEQFF.

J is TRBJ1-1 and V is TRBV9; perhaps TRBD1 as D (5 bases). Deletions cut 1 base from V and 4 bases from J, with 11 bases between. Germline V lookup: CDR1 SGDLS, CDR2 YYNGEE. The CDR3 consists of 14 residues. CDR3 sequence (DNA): TGTGCCAGCAGCGTAAGGGGATCGGGCACTGAAGCTTTCTTT. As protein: CASSVRGSGTEAFF.

CDR3 DNA: TGTGCCAGCAGCACCCGAAAGGGGCGGGGGAGGGATACGCAGTATTTT. Amino acids: CASSTRKGRGRDTQYF. The J gene is TRBJ2-3, the V gene TRBV7-9; 7 bases map to TRBD2. The J segment lost 6 bases and the V segment lost 5 bases, leaving 14 bases of the junction unmatched. The CDR3 sequence is 16 residues long. CDR1 is SEHNR and CDR2 is FQNEAQ in the germline V gene (reference sequence).

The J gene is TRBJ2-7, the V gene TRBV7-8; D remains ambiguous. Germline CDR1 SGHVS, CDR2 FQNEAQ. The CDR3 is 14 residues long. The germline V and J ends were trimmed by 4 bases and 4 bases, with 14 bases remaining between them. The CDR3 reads CASSSVAPTYEQYF. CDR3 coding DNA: TGTGCCAGCAGCTCGGTTGCCCCCACTTACGAGCAGTACTTC.

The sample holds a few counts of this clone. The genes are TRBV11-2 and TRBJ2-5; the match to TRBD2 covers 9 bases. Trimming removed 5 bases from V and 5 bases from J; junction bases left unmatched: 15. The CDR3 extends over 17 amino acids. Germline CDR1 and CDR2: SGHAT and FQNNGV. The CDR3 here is CASSIGASGDGGETQYF. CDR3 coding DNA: TGTGCCAGCAGCATCGGAGCTAGCGGGGATGGGGGGGAGACCCAGTACTTC. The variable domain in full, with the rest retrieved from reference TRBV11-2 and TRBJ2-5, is EAGVAQSPRYKIIEKRQSVAFWCNPISGHATLYWYQQILGQGPKLLIQFQNNGVVDDSQLPKDRFSAERLKGVDSTLKIQPAKLEDSAVYLCASSIGASGDGGETQYFGPGTRLLVL.

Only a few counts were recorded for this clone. CDR3 bases: TGTGCCAGCAGCTTCGAGGCCTATGGCTACACCTTC. It codes for CASSFEAYGYTF. The chain uses TRBV7-9 and TRBJ1-2; no firm D call. V was clipped by 3 bases and J by 4 bases, with 6 bases between them. Germline V lookup: CDR1 SEHNR, CDR2 FQNEAQ (reference sequence). The CDR3 is made up of 12 amino acids.